This record covers a single T cell receptor beta chain. The sample originates from a study of T cell repertoires in cytomegalovirus infection. The germline gives CDR1 MNHEY, CDR2 SVGEGT. This CDR3 contains 13 residues. The V end lost 5 bases, the J end lost 4 bases, and 11 bases lay between the germline ends. MiXCR was run by TCRdb on the reads, yielding one entry per CDR3 protein. The profile shows about 140,000 distinct CDR3 sequences, under 8% of them singletons. The V and J genes are TRBV6-2 or TRBV6-3 and TRBJ1-2, with D unclear. Sequences were obtained from PBMCs. The sequence was obtained from a human donor in good health (CMV status not recorded). Some clones in this sample may be carry-over from other donors' samples. The CDR3 bases are TGTGCCAGCAGTACGGTGGACCGCTATGGCTACACCTTC. As protein: CASSTVDRYGYTF.